One TCR beta chain is described in this entry. The CDR3 is 14 residues long. Germline V lookup: CDR1 SGHRS, CDR2 YFSETQ. V lost 1 base to trimming and J lost 7 bases, with 14 bases between them. This sample stems from a study of T cell changes during pregnancy in multiple sclerosis. Assay used: immunoSEQ multiplex PCR; TCRdb lists only in-frame clones, some missing. The table lists about 72,000 clones, roughly 90% of them singletons. This receptor was obtained from a female donor in good health, enrolled as a control in a pregnancy study. The genes are TRBV5-1 and TRBJ1-2, with D tentatively TRBD1 (6 bases). The starting material was peripheral blood, obtained in the first trimester of pregnancy. The CDR3 sequence: CASSLNGGPGGYTF. Written as DNA, the CDR3 is TGCGCCAGCAGCTTGAACGGGGGGCCGGGTGGCTACACCTTC.